Presented here are 3 T cell receptor beta chains from one specimen sequenced in a study of CD8 T cells in ankylosing spondylitis. TCRdb used MiXCR to reprocess the 5' RACE reads, holding one entry per CDR3 protein. The sample shows roughly 46,000 distinct CDR3 sequences, under 5% of them seen only once. The sample consisted of blood, either unsorted or a sorted T cell fraction (not recorded which). The receptors shown here come from a female donor with ankylosing spondylitis or in good health (not recorded which).

Ten or more counts support this clonotype. The chain has TRBV9 and TRBJ1-1, with a tentative D call TRBD1 (5 bases). This CDR3 has 16 amino acids. CDR1 and CDR2 (germline): SGDLS, YYNGEE. V lost 0 bases and J 6 bases, leaving 18 bases between the germline ends. The CDR3 reads CASSVAGFGGTPEAFF. The CDR3 bases are TGTGCCAGCAGCGTAGCGGGGTTTGGGGGAACCCCTGAAGCTTTCTTT.

This clonotype was seen only a few times. V usage is TRBV9 and J usage is TRBJ2-3; 7 bases align to TRBD1. The CDR3 loop spans 14 amino acids. Germline loops: CDR1 SGDLS, CDR2 YYNGEE. V gave up 4 bases and J gave up 2 bases; unmatched junction bases: 4. The CDR3 nucleotides are TGTGCCAGCAGCCACAGGGGAGACACAGATACGCAGTATTTT. Protein: CASSHRGDTDTQYF.

This clonotype is medium-sized by share. The chain couples TRBV9 to TRBJ2-1; D unresolved. The length of the CDR3 is 15 residues. In germline, CDR1 is SGDLS, CDR2 YYNGEE. Trimming took off 0 bases at V and 6 bases at J, with 13 bases between the two ends. CDR3 region: CASSVALRDVNEQFF. CDR3 DNA sequence: TGTGCCAGCAGCGTAGCCCTGAGAGACGTCAATGAGCAGTTCTTC.